This is a list of T cell receptor beta chains from one sample in a study of blood T cells in healthy people across ages. MiXCR, run by TCRdb on the 5' RACE reads, gives a single entry per CDR3 protein. The sample consists of roughly 830,000 distinct CDR3 sequences, around 62% of them appearing once. The material sequenced was blood. The receptors derive from a man aged 30-40 years in good health. CDR3s include the opening cysteine and the closing phenylalanine or tryptophan. Fields, in order: V gene, clone size, D gene, J gene, CDR3 protein, CDR3 DNA. A D gene is named only where the DNA matches it firmly. Size values are once, few and many counts, or a class for expanded clones, and some rows have none.

TRBV6-2/TRBV6-3	.	.	TRBJ2-3	CASSPHRGDTQYF	TGTGCCAGCAGTCCACATAGGGGAGATACGCAGTATTTT
TRBV20-1	.	.	TRBJ1-4	CSARDFRGINEKLFF	TGCAGTGCTAGAGATTTTCGGGGCATTAATGAAAAACTGTTTTTT
TRBV12-3/TRBV12-4	.	.	TRBJ1-5	CASSLQANQPQHF	TGTGCCAGCAGTTTACAGGCGAATCAGCCCCAGCATTTT
TRBV4-2	.	TRBD2	TRBJ2-5	CASSQELSSGGRKETQYF	TGTGCCAGCAGCCAAGAATTATCTAGCGGGGGGAGGAAGGAGACCCAGTACTTC
TRBV28	.	.	TRBJ2-7	CASSSSDRSYEQYF	TGTGCCAGCAGTTCAAGCGACAGGTCCTACGAGCAGTACTTC
TRBV7-2	.	TRBD2	TRBJ2-1	CASSRATGTSGDREQFF	TGTGCCAGCAGCCGAGCGACCGGGACTAGCGGGGATAGGGAGCAGTTCTTC
TRBV30	once	.	TRBJ2-5	CAWRASGETQYF	TGTGCCTGGAGGGCCTCCGGGGAGACCCAGTACTTC
TRBV9	.	TRBD1	TRBJ1-1	CASSVAAKWDRGSNTEAFF	TGTGCCAGCAGCGTAGCGGCCAAGTGGGACAGGGGGTCCAACACTGAAGCTTTCTTT
TRBV28	.	.	TRBJ2-1	CASSLIGARDEQFF	TGTGCCAGCAGTTTAATCGGGGCCAGGGATGAGCAGTTCTTC
TRBV28	.	.	TRBJ1-1	CASSPSAEAFF	TGTGCCAGCAGTCCCTCTGCTGAAGCTTTCTTT
TRBV4-2	.	.	TRBJ1-2	CASSQEEGEPSGYTF	TGTGCCAGCAGCCAAGAGGAAGGGGAACCAAGTGGCTACACCTTC
TRBV5-1	.	TRBD2	TRBJ2-3	CASSSGLAPSTDTQYF	TGCGCCAGCAGTTCCGGACTAGCTCCTAGCACAGATACGCAGTATTTT
TRBV20-1	few	.	TRBJ2-7	CSARDRERNPYEQYF	TGCAGTGCTAGAGATCGGGAAAGGAATCCGTACGAGCAGTACTTC
TRBV6-5	few	.	TRBJ2-3	CASSYSTNTDTQYF	TGTGCCAGCAGTTACTCTACCAACACAGATACGCAGTATTTT
TRBV7-9	.	.	TRBJ2-5	CASSLGAGWETQYF	TGTGCCAGCAGCTTAGGGGCAGGGTGGGAGACCCAGTACTTC
TRBV29-1	.	.	TRBJ2-5	CSSTDSGETQYF	TGCAGCTCAACGGACAGCGGAGAGACCCAGTACTTC
TRBV7-2	few	.	TRBJ2-7	CASSLEQDTYEQYF	TGTGCCAGCAGCTTAGAACAGGATACCTACGAGCAGTACTTC
TRBV12-3/TRBV12-4	.	.	TRBJ1-4	CASSEGTAYEKLFF	TGTGCCAGCAGCGAGGGAACAGCGTATGAAAAACTGTTTTTT
TRBV6-2/TRBV6-3	.	.	TRBJ1-2	CASRNPGFWGYTF	TGTGCCAGCAGAAACCCAGGTTTTTGGGGCTACACCTTC
TRBV14	.	.	TRBJ2-4	CASSQDQKNIQYF	TGTGCCAGCAGCCAAGATCAGAAAAACATTCAGTACTTC
TRBV4-1	.	.	TRBJ1-2	CASSGQTENYGYTF	TGCGCCAGCAGCGGACAGACAGAAAACTATGGCTACACCTTC
TRBV7-2	few	.	TRBJ2-1	CASNPTGNEQFF	TGTGCCAGCAACCCCACCGGGAATGAGCAGTTCTTC
TRBV6-5	.	.	TRBJ1-1	CASSYNRRNVAEAFF	TGTGCCAGCAGTTACAATCGTCGTAATGTTGCTGAAGCTTTCTTT
TRBV5-5	.	.	TRBJ2-1	CASSWDDNGLYNEQFF	TGTGCCAGCAGCTGGGATGACAACGGACTCTACAATGAGCAGTTCTTC
TRBV15	.	.	TRBJ1-2	CATSRGPVDSYGYTF	TGTGCCACCAGTAGAGGCCCCGTCGATTCCTATGGCTACACCTTC
TRBV7-9	.	.	TRBJ1-2	CASSLVDSGYGYTF	TGTGCCAGCAGCTTAGTTGACAGTGGCTATGGCTACACCTTC
TRBV7-9	.	.	TRBJ2-1	CASSLLTAYNEQFF	TGTGCCAGCAGCCTACTTACAGCCTACAATGAGCAGTTCTTC
TRBV12-3/TRBV12-4	.	TRBD1	TRBJ1-5	CASSRDRAGNQPQHF	TGTGCCAGCAGTCGGGACAGGGCGGGCAATCAGCCCCAGCATTTT
TRBV10-3	.	TRBD1	TRBJ2-2	CAISTGTDATGELFF	TGTGCCATCAGTACCGGGACAGACGCCACCGGGGAGCTGTTTTTT
TRBV29-1	.	TRBD1	TRBJ1-2	CSVPRGTGTGSGYTF	TGCAGCGTTCCACGAGGGACAGGGACGGGGTCTGGCTACACCTTC
TRBV20-1	.	.	TRBJ2-3	CSASRPHRERAGVTQYF	TGCAGTGCTAGTCGCCCCCACAGGGAGAGGGCAGGCGTTACGCAGTATTTT
TRBV28	.	TRBD2	TRBJ2-7	CASISGGQTYEQYF	TGTGCCAGCATCTCGGGGGGTCAAACCTACGAGCAGTACTTC
TRBV6-5	once	.	TRBJ1-5	CASRYLGSNQPQHF	TGTGCCTCTAGGTACCTGGGGAGCAATCAGCCCCAGCATTTT
TRBV20-1	once	TRBD1	TRBJ2-6	CSARTPGQGIPGANVLTF	TGCAGTGCTAGGACGCCGGGACAGGGGATCCCTGGGGCCAACGTCCTGACTTTC
TRBV2	.	.	TRBJ2-3	CASSEVFSGTDTQYF	TGTGCCAGCAGTGAAGTCTTCTCGGGCACAGATACGCAGTATTTT
TRBV6-1	.	.	TRBJ1-4	CASSEWDLEKLFF	TGTGCCAGCAGTGAATGGGACCTAGAAAAACTGTTTTTT
TRBV20-1	.	.	TRBJ2-1	CSVPGTTYNEQFF	TGCAGTGTGCCAGGGACGACCTACAATGAGCAGTTCTTC
TRBV20-1	.	.	TRBJ2-7	CSAREGPEQYF	TGCAGTGCTAGAGAGGGTCCCGAGCAGTACTTC
TRBV28	few	.	TRBJ2-7	CASSLDNVYEQYF	TGTGCCAGCAGCCTGGATAACGTATACGAGCAGTACTTC
TRBV7-8	few	.	TRBJ1-2	CASSFREGTYGYTF	TGTGCCAGCAGCTTTCGGGAGGGCACCTATGGCTACACCTTC
TRBV4-2	.	.	TRBJ1-6	CASSQAEGTLTPLHF	TGTGCCAGCAGCCAAGCAGAGGGGACCCTAACACCCCTCCACTTT
TRBV24-1	.	TRBD1	TRBJ2-3	CATSDAGTAADTQYF	TGTGCCACCAGTGATGCCGGGACAGCTGCAGATACGCAGTATTTT
TRBV18	.	TRBD1	TRBJ2-5	CASHAGTGVDEQYF	TGTGCCAGCCACGCCGGGACAGGGGTAGATGAGCAGTACTTC
TRBV27	.	.	TRBJ2-1	CASSFGGTLYNEQFF	TGTGCCAGCAGTTTCGGAGGGACTCTCTACAATGAGCAGTTCTTC
TRBV7-9	.	TRBD1	TRBJ1-3	CASSLGTGHSGNTIYF	TGTGCCAGCAGCTTAGGGACAGGCCACTCTGGAAACACCATATATTTT
TRBV4-3	few	TRBD1	TRBJ2-3	CASSFSTGTGGADTQYF	TGCGCCAGCAGCTTCAGCACCGGGACAGGGGGCGCAGATACGCAGTATTTT
TRBV4-2	.	.	TRBJ2-4	CASSQYSGDLAKNIQYF	TGTGCCAGCAGCCAATATTCCGGTGATCTAGCCAAAAACATTCAGTACTTC
TRBV7-2	.	TRBD2	TRBJ2-4	CASSLELAGPTAKNIQYF	TGTGCCAGCAGCTTAGAACTAGCGGGGCCCACGGCCAAAAACATTCAGTACTTC
TRBV20-1	.	.	TRBJ2-7	CSARRLAEGYEQYF	TGCAGTGCTAGAAGGCTAGCCGAAGGGTACGAGCAGTACTTC
TRBV7-2	.	.	TRBJ1-4	CASSYGGNNEKLFF	TGTGCCAGCAGCTATGGAGGGAATAATGAAAAACTGTTTTTT
TRBV4-3	.	TRBD2	TRBJ2-7	CASSQERLAGNFPGGEQYF	TGCGCCAGCAGCCAAGAGCGACTAGCGGGGAACTTCCCAGGGGGCGAGCAGTACTTC
TRBV20-1	once	TRBD1	TRBJ2-7	CSATQGAGYEQYF	TGCAGTGCTACACAGGGGGCGGGTTACGAGCAGTACTTC
TRBV5-1	.	TRBD1	TRBJ1-2	CASSSTGTGEGYTF	TGCGCCAGCAGCTCAACCGGGACAGGGGAAGGCTACACCTTC
TRBV29-1	.	TRBD2	TRBJ2-7	CSVGTSFLGEQYF	TGCAGCGTCGGGACTAGCTTTCTCGGCGAGCAGTACTTC
TRBV7-2	.	TRBD2	TRBJ2-1	CASSSRLAGHYNEQFF	TGTGCCAGCAGCTCCCGACTAGCGGGGCATTACAATGAGCAGTTCTTC
TRBV20-1	.	.	TRBJ2-1	CSASEGDLNEQFF	TGCAGTGCTAGTGAGGGGGATTTAAATGAGCAGTTCTTC
TRBV7-9	.	.	TRBJ2-6	CASSSSGQLSGANVLTF	TGTGCCAGCAGCTCCAGCGGACAGCTCTCTGGGGCCAACGTCCTGACTTTC